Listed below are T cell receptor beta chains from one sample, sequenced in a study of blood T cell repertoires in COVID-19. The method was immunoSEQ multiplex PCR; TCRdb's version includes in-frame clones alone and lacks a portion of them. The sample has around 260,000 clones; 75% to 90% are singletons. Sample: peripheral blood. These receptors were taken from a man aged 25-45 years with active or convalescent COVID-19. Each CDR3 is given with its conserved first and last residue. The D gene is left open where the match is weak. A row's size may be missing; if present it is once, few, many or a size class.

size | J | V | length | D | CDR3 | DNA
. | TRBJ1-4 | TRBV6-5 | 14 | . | CASRTGTRAEKLFF | TGTGCCAGCAGAACCGGGACAAGAGCTGAAAAACTGTTTTTT
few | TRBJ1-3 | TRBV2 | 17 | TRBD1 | CASSEALVGQGADTIYF | TGTGCCAGCAGTGAAGCGCTAGTTGGGCAGGGGGCAGACACCATATATTTT
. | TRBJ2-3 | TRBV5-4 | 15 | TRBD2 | CASSALGLEPDTQYF | TGTGCCAGCAGCGCCCTGGGACTAGAGCCAGATACGCAGTATTTT
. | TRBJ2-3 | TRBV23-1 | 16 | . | CASSQEPWGSTDTQYF | TGCGCCAGCAGTCAGGAACCCTGGGGCAGCACAGATACGCAGTATTTT
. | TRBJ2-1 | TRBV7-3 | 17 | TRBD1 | CASTGTGFLLFYNEQFF | TGTGCCAGCACCGGGACAGGGTTTCTCCTCTTCTACAATGAGCAGTTCTTC
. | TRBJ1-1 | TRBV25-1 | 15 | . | CASSESQGGYTEAFF | TGTGCCAGCAGTGAGTCGCAGGGAGGGTACACTGAAGCTTTCTTT
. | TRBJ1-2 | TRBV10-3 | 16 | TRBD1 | CAIGTGTADVPYGYTF | TGTGCCATCGGCACCGGGACAGCCGACGTACCCTATGGCTACACCTTC
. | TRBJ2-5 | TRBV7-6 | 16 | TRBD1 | CASSSRPRGLGETQYF | TGTGCCAGCAGCTCGCGCCCCAGGGGGCTGGGAGAGACCCAGTACTTC
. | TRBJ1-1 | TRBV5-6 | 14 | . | CASSFWPGSAEAFF | TGTGCCAGCAGTTTCTGGCCCGGGAGTGCTGAAGCTTTCTTT
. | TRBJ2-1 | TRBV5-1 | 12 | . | CASSSRGGGQFF | TGCGCCAGCAGCTCCCGCGGAGGAGGGCAGTTCTTC
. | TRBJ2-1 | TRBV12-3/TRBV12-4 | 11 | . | CASSSDSGQFF | TGTGCCAGCAGTTCAGATTCAGGGCAGTTCTTC
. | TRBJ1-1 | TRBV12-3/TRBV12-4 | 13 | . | CASSLSFRAEAFF | TGTGCCAGCAGTTTATCTTTTCGCGCTGAAGCTTTCTTT
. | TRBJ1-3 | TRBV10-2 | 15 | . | CASSEGGLAGNTIYF | TGCGCCAGCAGTGAGGGGGGGTTGGCTGGAAACACCATATATTTT
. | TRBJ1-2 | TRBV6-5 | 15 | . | CASSLEGGLGYGYTF | TGTGCCAGCAGCCTCGAAGGAGGTCTCGGCTATGGCTACACCTTC
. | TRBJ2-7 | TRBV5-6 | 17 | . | CASSSPQGWGLQHEQYF | TGTGCCAGCAGCTCCCCACAGGGATGGGGGCTACAGCACGAGCAGTACTTC
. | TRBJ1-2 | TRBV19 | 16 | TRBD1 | CASSIEPGQASYGYTF | TGTGCCAGTAGTATAGAACCGGGACAGGCCTCCTATGGCTACACCTTC
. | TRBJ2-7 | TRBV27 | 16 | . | CASSTPRSGKFYEQYF | TGTGCCAGCTCCACACCTCGGTCAGGGAAATTCTACGAGCAGTACTTC
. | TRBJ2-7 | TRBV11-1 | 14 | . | CASSLGAAGHEQYF | TGTGCCAGCAGCTTAGGGGCAGCGGGCCACGAGCAGTACTTC
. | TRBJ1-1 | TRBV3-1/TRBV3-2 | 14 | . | CASSQDWGGTEAFF | TGTGCCAGCAGCCAAGATTGGGGGGGCACTGAAGCTTTCTTT
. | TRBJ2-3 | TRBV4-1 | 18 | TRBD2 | CASSQEFTRGASTDTQYF | TGCGCCAGCAGCCAAGAGTTCACGCGGGGGGCTAGCACAGATACGCAGTATTTT
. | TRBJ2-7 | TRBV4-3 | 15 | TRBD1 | CASSQAGGQGYEQYF | TGCGCCAGCAGCCAAGCGGGGGGACAGGGCTACGAGCAGTACTTC
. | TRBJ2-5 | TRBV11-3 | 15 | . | CASSLGAGRLETQYF | TGTGCCAGCAGCTTAGGCGCAGGGAGGTTGGAGACCCAGTACTTC
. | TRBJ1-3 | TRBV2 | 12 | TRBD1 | CASRQGADTIYF | TGTGCCAGTCGACAGGGGGCCGACACCATATATTTT
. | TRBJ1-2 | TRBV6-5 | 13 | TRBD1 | CASRGTGGFSYTF | TGTGCCAGCAGGGGGACAGGGGGCTTCAGCTACACCTTC